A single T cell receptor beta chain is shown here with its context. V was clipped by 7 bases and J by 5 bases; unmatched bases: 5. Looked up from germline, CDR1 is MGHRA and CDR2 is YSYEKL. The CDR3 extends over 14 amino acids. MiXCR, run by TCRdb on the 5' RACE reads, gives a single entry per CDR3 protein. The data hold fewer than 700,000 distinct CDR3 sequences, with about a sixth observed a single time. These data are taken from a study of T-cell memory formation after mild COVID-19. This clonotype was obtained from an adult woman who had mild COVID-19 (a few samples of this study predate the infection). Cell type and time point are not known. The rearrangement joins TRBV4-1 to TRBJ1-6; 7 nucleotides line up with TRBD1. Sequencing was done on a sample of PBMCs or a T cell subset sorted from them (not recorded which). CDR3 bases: TGCGCCAGCAATACTGGACAGGATAATTCACCCCTCCACTTT. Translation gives CASNTGQDNSPLHF.